This TCR beta chain was captured by sequencing in a study of blood T cell repertoires in COVID-19. Study in general: From the United States, Italy and Spain came samples of acute and convalescent COVID-19. In each case, the material was cDNA or gDNA derived from T cells, B-cell-depleted T cells, or PBMCs.

Germline lookup yields CDR1 ENHRY and CDR2 SYGVKD. V dropped 3 bases and J dropped 6; count of bases not matched to a gene: 8. This CDR3 spans 16 amino acids. Study processing details: Amplification of reference gene primers was used by the study to estimate nucleated cell counts. Clones were sequenced by immunoSEQ multiplex PCR, and TCRdb holds only the in-frame ones, with some missing. Clone size and V and J calls were adopted from that table, with D and trimming inferred from the DNA. The data contain 200,000 to 300,000 clones, just under 85% of them singletons. The TCR was taken from an elderly woman with acute or convalescent COVID-19. The rearrangement joins TRBV10-3 to TRBJ2-1, with 10 bases fitting TRBD2. Sequencing was done on a sample of peripheral blood. CDR3 nucleotides: TGTGCCATCAGTGACCCTGGGACTAGCGCCCGCAATGAGCAGTTCTTC. The encoded protein is CAISDPGTSARNEQFF.